The entry below gives a single T cell receptor (beta chain) sequence along with its context. The antigen is not known. TCRdb's table, derived via immunoSEQ multiplex PCR, lists solely in-frame clones and lacks some. The sample lists 30,000 or so clones, about 90% occurring once. This entry is derived from a study of T cell clonotyping in hematopoietic cell transplantation. General study findings and limits: Pathologically expanded recipient clonotypes increased progressively from day 30 to day 180 as diversity fell. Without cell sorting, CD4 versus CD8 contributions remain unresolved. Higher Inverse Simpson Index values in graft donor and pretransplant recipient predicted broader posttransplant TCR diversity.

Recipients were bled about 28 days pretransplant and at posttransplant days 30, 100, 180. CDR1 is SGHNT and CDR2 is YENEEA in the germline V gene. There are 13 residues in the CDR3. V lost 5 bases and J 0 bases, leaving 7 bases between the germline ends. Sample: PBMCs, taken 100 days after allogeneic stem cell transplant. This clonotype was obtained from a female patient in her fifties who had an allogeneic stem cell transplant from a related donor, so the T cells may come from the graft donor. Some clones in this sample may be carry-over from other donors' samples. V and J are TRBV11-3 and TRBJ1-1; no reliable D call. In nucleotides, the CDR3 is TGTGCCAGCAGCAAGACGGTGAACACTGAAGCTTTCTTT. Amino acid sequence: CASSKTVNTEAFF.